Listed below are T cell receptor beta chains from one sample, sequenced in a study of cytomegalovirus exposure and HLA in healthy donors. Sequencing was performed with immunoSEQ multiplex PCR; in TCRdb, only in-frame clones are kept and a portion is missing. The sample has roughly 130,000 clones; about 72% are singletons. The sample comprised PBMCs. The receptors derive from a man younger than 40 in good health and CMV-seropositive. CDR3s include the opening cysteine and the closing phenylalanine or tryptophan. Each record gives: CDR3 protein, CDR3 DNA, V gene, clone size, J gene, CDR3 length, D gene. A D gene is named only where the DNA matches it firmly. Size is stated for part of the rows, as once, few or many counts, or as a class when the clone is expanded.

CDR3aa: CAVSEMFRGTDTQYF
CDR3nt: TGTGCCGTCAGTGAGATGTTCAGGGGCACAGATACGCAGTATTTT
v_gene: TRBV10-3
abundance: once
j_gene: TRBJ2-3
len: 15
d_gene: .

CDR3aa: CASRKGGGELFF
CDR3nt: TGTGCCAGCAGGAAGGGAGGCGGGGAGCTGTTTTTT
v_gene: TRBV2
abundance: few
j_gene: TRBJ2-2
len: 12
d_gene: .

CDR3aa: CATSPTSGTSYEQYF
CDR3nt: TGTGCCACCAGCCCGACTAGCGGAACCTCCTACGAGCAGTACTTC
v_gene: TRBV15
abundance: .
j_gene: TRBJ2-7
len: 15
d_gene: TRBD2

CDR3aa: CASSQTADGYSYEQYF
CDR3nt: TGCGCCAGCAGCCAGACCGCCGACGGGTACTCCTACGAGCAGTACTTC
v_gene: TRBV4-3
abundance: .
j_gene: TRBJ2-7
len: 16
d_gene: .

CDR3aa: CASRPLWGLNTIYF
CDR3nt: TGTGCCAGCAGACCACTTTGGGGGCTCAACACCATATATTTT
v_gene: TRBV28
abundance: once
j_gene: TRBJ1-3
len: 14
d_gene: .

CDR3aa: CASRMTSGIVFF
CDR3nt: TGTGCCAGCAGGATGACTAGCGGGATAGTTTTCTTC
v_gene: TRBV2
abundance: few
j_gene: TRBJ2-1
len: 12
d_gene: TRBD2

CDR3aa: CASSLFGGTGELFF
CDR3nt: TGTGCCAGCAGTTTATTCGGCGGGACCGGGGAGCTGTTTTTT
v_gene: TRBV27
abundance: .
j_gene: TRBJ2-2
len: 14
d_gene: .

CDR3aa: CASSGLLTDTQYF
CDR3nt: TGTGCCAGCAGTGGACTTCTCACAGATACGCAGTATTTT
v_gene: TRBV2
abundance: once
j_gene: TRBJ2-3
len: 13
d_gene: .

CDR3aa: CASSQRTSQRYNEQFF
CDR3nt: TGCGCCAGCAGCCAAAGGACTTCCCAACGCTACAATGAGCAGTTCTTC
v_gene: TRBV4-1
abundance: once
j_gene: TRBJ2-1
len: 16
d_gene: .

CDR3aa: CASSLSRLTAPQHF
CDR3nt: TGTGCCAGCAGTTTATCGAGGTTGACGGCGCCCCAGCATTTT
v_gene: TRBV27
abundance: .
j_gene: TRBJ1-5
len: 14
d_gene: .

CDR3aa: CASSFGLSGGAFF
CDR3nt: TGTGCCAGCAGCTTCGGGTTAAGCGGGGGAGCTTTCTTT
v_gene: TRBV11-2
abundance: .
j_gene: TRBJ1-1
len: 13
d_gene: .

CDR3aa: CASSLTSGSTYNEQFF
CDR3nt: TGTGCCAGCAGTCTAACTAGCGGGAGCACCTACAATGAGCAGTTCTTC
v_gene: TRBV27
abundance: .
j_gene: TRBJ2-1
len: 16
d_gene: TRBD2

CDR3aa: CASSPPGRIPGELFF
CDR3nt: TGTGCCAGCAGCCCTCCGGGAAGGATTCCCGGGGAGCTGTTTTTT
v_gene: TRBV5-4
abundance: .
j_gene: TRBJ2-2
len: 15
d_gene: .

CDR3aa: CASRPGGIAGNTIYF
CDR3nt: TGTGCCAGCAGACCGGGGGGCATAGCTGGAAACACCATATATTTT
v_gene: TRBV2
abundance: .
j_gene: TRBJ1-3
len: 15
d_gene: .

CDR3aa: CSAGPTYEQYF
CDR3nt: TGCAGTGCGGGGCCTACCTACGAGCAGTACTTC
v_gene: TRBV20-1
abundance: few
j_gene: TRBJ2-7
len: 11
d_gene: .

CDR3aa: CASSWTGNYGYTF
CDR3nt: TGTGCCAGCTCCTGGACAGGGAACTATGGCTACACCTTC
v_gene: TRBV18
abundance: .
j_gene: TRBJ1-2
len: 13
d_gene: TRBD1

CDR3aa: CASSRNRGYGYTF
CDR3nt: TGTGCCAGCAGCCGGAATCGGGGTTATGGCTACACCTTC
v_gene: TRBV7-6
abundance: .
j_gene: TRBJ1-2
len: 13
d_gene: .

CDR3aa: CASSLGGGQSTFF
CDR3nt: TGTGCCAGCAGCTTGGGGGGCGGACAAAGTACTTTCTTT
v_gene: TRBV5-6
abundance: .
j_gene: TRBJ1-1
len: 13
d_gene: .

CDR3aa: CASSLSSGESKTQYF
CDR3nt: TGTGCCAGCAGCTTATCGTCAGGGGAAAGTAAGACCCAGTACTTC
v_gene: TRBV7-3
abundance: .
j_gene: TRBJ2-5
len: 15
d_gene: .

CDR3aa: CSVGQNYEQYF
CDR3nt: TGCAGTGTGGGACAGAACTACGAGCAGTACTTC
v_gene: TRBV20-1
abundance: .
j_gene: TRBJ2-7
len: 11
d_gene: TRBD1

CDR3aa: CASSRGILQSYEQYF
CDR3nt: TGTGCCAGCAGTCGAGGTATTCTCCAGTCCTACGAGCAGTACTTC
v_gene: TRBV7-9
abundance: .
j_gene: TRBJ2-7
len: 15
d_gene: .

CDR3aa: CASSYSLAGFQETQYF
CDR3nt: TGTGCCAGCAGTTACTCTCTAGCGGGGTTCCAAGAGACCCAGTACTTC
v_gene: TRBV6-5
abundance: .
j_gene: TRBJ2-5
len: 16
d_gene: TRBD2

CDR3aa: CASSPRLAGETQYF
CDR3nt: TGTGCCAGCAGCCCGAGACTAGCGGGGGAGACCCAGTACTTC
v_gene: TRBV7-9
abundance: .
j_gene: TRBJ2-5
len: 14
d_gene: TRBD2

CDR3aa: CASSQTGDTGELFF
CDR3nt: TGCGCCAGCAGCCAAACGGGAGACACCGGGGAGCTGTTTTTT
v_gene: TRBV4-3
abundance: .
j_gene: TRBJ2-2
len: 14
d_gene: .

CDR3aa: CASSPLRSGETQYF
CDR3nt: TGTGCCAGCTCACCCCTACGCAGCGGAGAGACCCAGTACTTC
v_gene: TRBV18
abundance: few
j_gene: TRBJ2-5
len: 14
d_gene: .

CDR3aa: CASSVPGQTGLGYTF
CDR3nt: TGTGCCAGCAGCGTGCCGGGACAGACAGGGCTTGGCTACACCTTC
v_gene: TRBV5-4
abundance: few
j_gene: TRBJ1-2
len: 15
d_gene: TRBD1